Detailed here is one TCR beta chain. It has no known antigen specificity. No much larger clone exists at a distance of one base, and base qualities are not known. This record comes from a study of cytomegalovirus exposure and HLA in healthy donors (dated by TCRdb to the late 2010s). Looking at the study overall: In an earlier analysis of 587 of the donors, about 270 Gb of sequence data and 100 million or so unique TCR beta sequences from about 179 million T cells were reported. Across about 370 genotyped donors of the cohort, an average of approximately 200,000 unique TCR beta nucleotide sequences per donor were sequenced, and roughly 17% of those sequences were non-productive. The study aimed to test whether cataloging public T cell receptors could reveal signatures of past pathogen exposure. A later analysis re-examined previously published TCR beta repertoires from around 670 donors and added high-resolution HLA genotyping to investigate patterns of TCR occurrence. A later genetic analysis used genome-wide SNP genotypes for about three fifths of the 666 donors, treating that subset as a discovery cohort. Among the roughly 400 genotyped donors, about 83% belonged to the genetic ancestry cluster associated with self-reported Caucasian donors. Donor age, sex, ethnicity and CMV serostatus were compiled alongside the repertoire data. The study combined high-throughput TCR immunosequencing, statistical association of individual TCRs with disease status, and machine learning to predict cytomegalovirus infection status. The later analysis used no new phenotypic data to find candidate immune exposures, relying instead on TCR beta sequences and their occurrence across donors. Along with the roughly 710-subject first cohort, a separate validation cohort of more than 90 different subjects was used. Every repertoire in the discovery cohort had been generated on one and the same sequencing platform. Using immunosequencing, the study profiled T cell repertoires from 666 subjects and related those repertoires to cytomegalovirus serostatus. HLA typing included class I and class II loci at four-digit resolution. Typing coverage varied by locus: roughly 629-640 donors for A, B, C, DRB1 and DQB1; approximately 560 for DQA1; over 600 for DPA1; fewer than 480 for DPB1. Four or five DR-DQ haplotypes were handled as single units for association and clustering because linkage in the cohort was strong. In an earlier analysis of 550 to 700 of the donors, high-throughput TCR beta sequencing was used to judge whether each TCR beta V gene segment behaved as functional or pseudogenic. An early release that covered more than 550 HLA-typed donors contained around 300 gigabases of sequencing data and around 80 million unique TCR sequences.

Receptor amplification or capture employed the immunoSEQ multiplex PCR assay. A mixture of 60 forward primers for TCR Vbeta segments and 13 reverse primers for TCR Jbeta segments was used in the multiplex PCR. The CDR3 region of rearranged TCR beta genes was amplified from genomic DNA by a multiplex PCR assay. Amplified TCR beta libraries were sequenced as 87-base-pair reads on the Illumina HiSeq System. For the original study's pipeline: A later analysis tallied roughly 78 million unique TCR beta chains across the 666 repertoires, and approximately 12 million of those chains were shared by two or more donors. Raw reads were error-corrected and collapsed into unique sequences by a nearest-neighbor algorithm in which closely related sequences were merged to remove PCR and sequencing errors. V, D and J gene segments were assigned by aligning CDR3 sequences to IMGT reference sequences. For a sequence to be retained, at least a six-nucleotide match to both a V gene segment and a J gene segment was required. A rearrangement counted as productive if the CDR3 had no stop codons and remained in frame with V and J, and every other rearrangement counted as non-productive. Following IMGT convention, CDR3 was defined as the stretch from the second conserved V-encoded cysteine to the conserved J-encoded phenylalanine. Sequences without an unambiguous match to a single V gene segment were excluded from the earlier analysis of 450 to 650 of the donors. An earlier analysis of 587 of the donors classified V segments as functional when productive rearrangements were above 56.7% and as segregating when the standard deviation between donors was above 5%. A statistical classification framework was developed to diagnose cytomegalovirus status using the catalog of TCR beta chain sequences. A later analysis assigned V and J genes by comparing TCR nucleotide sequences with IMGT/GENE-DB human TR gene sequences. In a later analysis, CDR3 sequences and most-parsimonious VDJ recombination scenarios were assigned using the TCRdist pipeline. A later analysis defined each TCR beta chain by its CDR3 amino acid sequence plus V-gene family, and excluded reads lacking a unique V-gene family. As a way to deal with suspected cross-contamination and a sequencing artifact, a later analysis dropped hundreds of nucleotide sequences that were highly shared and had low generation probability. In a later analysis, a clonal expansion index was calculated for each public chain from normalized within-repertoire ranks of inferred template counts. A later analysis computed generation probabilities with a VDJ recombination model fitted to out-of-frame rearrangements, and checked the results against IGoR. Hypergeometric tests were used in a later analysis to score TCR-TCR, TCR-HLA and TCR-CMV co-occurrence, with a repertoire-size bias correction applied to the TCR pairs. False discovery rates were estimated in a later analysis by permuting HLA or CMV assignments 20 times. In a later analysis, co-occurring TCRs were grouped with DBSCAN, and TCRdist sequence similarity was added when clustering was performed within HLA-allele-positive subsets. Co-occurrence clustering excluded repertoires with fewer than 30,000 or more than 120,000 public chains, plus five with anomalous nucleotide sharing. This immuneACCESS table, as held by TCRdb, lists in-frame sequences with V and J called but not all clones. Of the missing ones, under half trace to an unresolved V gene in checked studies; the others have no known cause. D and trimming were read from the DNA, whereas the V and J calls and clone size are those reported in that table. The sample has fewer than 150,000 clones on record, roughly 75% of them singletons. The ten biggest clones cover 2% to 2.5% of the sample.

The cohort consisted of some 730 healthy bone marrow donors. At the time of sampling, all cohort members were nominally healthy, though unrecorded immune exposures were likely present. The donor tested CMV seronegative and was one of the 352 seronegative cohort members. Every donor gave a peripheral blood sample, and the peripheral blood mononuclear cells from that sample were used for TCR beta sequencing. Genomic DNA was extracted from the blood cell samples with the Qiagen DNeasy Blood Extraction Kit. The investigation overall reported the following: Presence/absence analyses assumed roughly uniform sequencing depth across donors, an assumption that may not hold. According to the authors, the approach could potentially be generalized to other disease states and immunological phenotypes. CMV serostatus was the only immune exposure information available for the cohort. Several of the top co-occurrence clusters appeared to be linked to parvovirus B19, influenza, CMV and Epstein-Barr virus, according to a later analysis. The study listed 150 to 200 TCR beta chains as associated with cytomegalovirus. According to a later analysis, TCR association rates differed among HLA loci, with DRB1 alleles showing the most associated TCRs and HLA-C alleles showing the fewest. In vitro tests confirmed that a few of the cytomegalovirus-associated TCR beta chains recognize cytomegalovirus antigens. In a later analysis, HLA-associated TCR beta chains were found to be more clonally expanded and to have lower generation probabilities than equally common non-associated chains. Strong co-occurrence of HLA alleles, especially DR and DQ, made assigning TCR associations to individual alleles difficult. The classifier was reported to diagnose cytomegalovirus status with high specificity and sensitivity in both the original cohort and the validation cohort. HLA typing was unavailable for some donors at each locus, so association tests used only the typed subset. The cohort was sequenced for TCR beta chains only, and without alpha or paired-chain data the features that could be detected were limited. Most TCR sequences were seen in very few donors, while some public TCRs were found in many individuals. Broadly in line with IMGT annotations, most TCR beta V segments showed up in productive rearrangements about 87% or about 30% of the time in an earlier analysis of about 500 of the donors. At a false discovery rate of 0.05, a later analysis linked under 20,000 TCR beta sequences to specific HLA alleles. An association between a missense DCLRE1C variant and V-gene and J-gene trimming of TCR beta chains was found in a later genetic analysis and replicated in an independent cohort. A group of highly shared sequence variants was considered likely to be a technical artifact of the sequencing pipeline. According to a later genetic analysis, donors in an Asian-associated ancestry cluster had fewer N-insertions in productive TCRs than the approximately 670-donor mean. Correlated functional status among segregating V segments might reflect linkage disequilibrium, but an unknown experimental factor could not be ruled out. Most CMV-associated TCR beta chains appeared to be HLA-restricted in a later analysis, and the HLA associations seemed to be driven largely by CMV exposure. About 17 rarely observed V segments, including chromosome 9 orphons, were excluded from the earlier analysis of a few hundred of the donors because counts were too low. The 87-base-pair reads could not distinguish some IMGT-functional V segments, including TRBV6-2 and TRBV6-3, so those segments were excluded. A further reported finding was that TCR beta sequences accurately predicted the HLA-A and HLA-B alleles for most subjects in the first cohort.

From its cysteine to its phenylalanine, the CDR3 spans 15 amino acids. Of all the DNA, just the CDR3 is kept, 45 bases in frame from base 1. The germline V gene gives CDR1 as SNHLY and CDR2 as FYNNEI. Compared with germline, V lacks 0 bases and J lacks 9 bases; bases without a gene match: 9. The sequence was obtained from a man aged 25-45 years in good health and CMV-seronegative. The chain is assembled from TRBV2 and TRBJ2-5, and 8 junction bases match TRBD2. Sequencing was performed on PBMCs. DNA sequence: TGTGCCAGCAGTGAAGCTCTTAGCGGGGAAGGGGCCCAGTACTTC. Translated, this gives CASSEALSGEGAQYF.